The 29 T cell receptor beta chains reported below all come from one sample, sequenced in a study of PD-1 blockade in classical Hodgkin lymphoma. In every patient, relapse followed autologous stem cell transplantation, while exposure to brentuximab vedotin differed. Measured with immunoSEQ multiplex PCR; TCRdb has only the in-frame clones, and not every one. The sample yields some 100,000 clones, around 89% seen once. The sample in question was peripheral blood mononuclear cells (PBMCs), obtained before the second cycle of nivolumab. Every receptor here comes from a human donor with classical Hodgkin lymphoma.

V is TRBV2 and J is TRBJ2-6; D call uncertain. This CDR3 comprises 15 residues. V was trimmed by 2 bases and J by 2 bases, leaving 7 bases between them. Germline CDR1 is SNHLY and CDR2 is FYNNEI. In DNA, the CDR3 is TGTGCCAGCAGTGAACTGGCGGCTGGGGCCAACGTCCTGACTTTC. It encodes CASSELAAGANVLTF.

This sequence joins TRBV9 and TRBJ2-2; 10 bases match TRBD2. The V segment lost 7 bases and the J segment 8 bases; nucleotides outside the gene matches: 17. Germline V gives CDR1 SGDLS, CDR2 YYNGEE. CDR3 length: 17 residues. Written as DNA, the CDR3 is TGTGCCAGCGCCAATAGCGGGGGGCTCCACCGGGCAGGGGAGCTGTTTTTT. Protein sequence: CASANSGGLHRAGELFF.

The chain couples TRBV13 to TRBJ1-4; maybe TRBD1 (5 bases). The V end lost 4 bases, the J end lost 0 bases, and 15 bases lay between the germline ends. Germline CDR1 is PRHDT and CDR2 is FYEKMQ (reference sequence). This CDR3 has 17 residues. The CDR3 DNA reads TGTGCCAGCAGCTCGGATGGGGCGGACCCAACTAATGAAAAACTGTTTTTT. Its translation: CASSSDGADPTNEKLFF.

The rearrangement links TRBV13 to TRBJ2-2; D may be TRBD2 (6 bases). The CDR3 length is 13 residues. Between the trimmed V and J ends, which lost 2 bases and 6 bases, there was a span of 7 bases. Germline CDR1 is PRHDT and CDR2 is FYEKMQ (reference sequence). The CDR3 spells CASSLTGAGELFF. CDR3 nucleotides: TGTGCCAGCAGCTTAACGGGGGCCGGGGAGCTGTTTTTT.

This clone was picked up one time. V and J are TRBV5-6 and TRBJ1-4; D unresolved. The CDR3 consists of 15 residues. Germline V gene sequence: CDR1 SGHDT, CDR2 YYEEEE. The V end was cut by 2 bases, the J end by 8 bases, with 16 bases between. The CDR3 reads CASSFISGGGEKLFF. The CDR3 DNA follows: TGTGCCAGCAGCTTTATTTCGGGAGGCGGGGAAAAACTGTTTTTT. Together with reference TRBV5-6 and TRBJ1-4, the CDR3 gives the full variable domain: DAGVTQSPTHLIKTRGQQVTLRCSPKSGHDTVSWYQQALGQGPQFIFQYYEEEERQRGNFPDRFSGHQFPNYSSELNVNALLLGDSALYLCASSFISGGGEKLFFGSGTQLSVL.

The rearrangement joins TRBV30 to TRBJ2-7; 7 bases align to TRBD1. Germline-derived CDR1 and CDR2 are GTSNPN and SVGIG (reference sequence). The CDR3 totals 12 residues. Trimming at V came to 2 bases and at J to 5 bases, leaving 3 bases not matched to a gene. The CDR3 spells CAWSSTGHEQYF. The CDR3 DNA reads TGTGCCTGGAGTTCGACAGGGCACGAGCAGTACTTC.

The chain uses TRBV5-1 and TRBJ1-6, with D possibly matching TRBD1 (6 bases). The CDR3 loop spans 20 amino acids. Germline CDR1 SGHRS, CDR2 YFSETQ. V lost 0 bases and J lost 0, with 19 bases in between. Here the CDR3 DNA reads TGCGCCAGCAGCTTGGGTATTGACGACAGGACGAGCTCCTATAATTCACCCCTCCACTTT. It codes for CASSLGIDDRTSSYNSPLHF.

The CDR3 protein is CASSEGIYEKLFF. CDR3 DNA: TGTGCCAGCAGTGAGGGTATTTACGAAAAACTGTTTTTT. The V call is TRBV6-1, the J call TRBJ1-4; no clear D gene. This CDR3 region has 13 residues. Germline V gene sequence: CDR1 MNHNS, CDR2 SASEGT. The V end lost 3 bases, the J end lost 8 bases, and 10 bases lay between the germline ends.

The chain couples TRBV7-2 to TRBJ1-5; 9 bases align to TRBD1. With V trimmed by 1 base and J by 3 bases, 4 bases remained unmatched. CDR1 is SGHTA, CDR2 FQGNSA, per germline. The CDR3 contains 16 residues. The CDR3 loop is CASSLEWDRVNQPQHF. The CDR3 DNA reads as TGTGCCAGCAGCTTAGAGTGGGACAGGGTCAATCAGCCCCAGCATTTT.

This clone was found a few times. V usage is TRBV19 and J usage is TRBJ2-3, with TRBD2 identical over 15 bases. The junction had 4 bases not matched to a gene; V was cut back by 5 bases and J by 1 base. The CDR3 is 17 amino acids. Germline-derived CDR1 and CDR2 are LNHDA and SQIVND (reference sequence). CDR3 sequence reads: CASSPGLAGGRTDTQYF. The DNA for the CDR3 is TGTGCCAGTAGTCCGGGACTAGCGGGGGGTCGCACAGATACGCAGTATTTT.

The genes are TRBV30 and TRBJ2-5; D may be TRBD2 (7 bases). Germline values: CDR1 GTSNPN, CDR2 SVGIG (reference sequence). Trimming shortened V by 5 bases and J by 5 bases, and 12 bases separated the two germline ends. There are 12 residues in the CDR3. The CDR3: CAWLGGGETQYF. DNA for the CDR3: TGTGCCTGGCTGGGGGGGGGCGAGACCCAGTACTTC. Looking up the rest from reference TRBV30 and TRBJ2-5 gives the full variable domain: SQTIHQWPATLVQPVGSPLSLECTVEGTSNPNLYWYRQAAGRGLQLLFYSVGIGQISSEVPQNLSASRPQDRQFILSSKKLLLSDSGFYLCAWLGGGETQYFGPGTRLLVL.

The chain joins TRBV6-6 to TRBJ2-7; 7 nucleotides match TRBD1. The CDR3 totals 13 residues. The germline V gene encodes CDR1 MNHNY and CDR2 SVGAGI (reference sequence). The V gene end was trimmed by 5 bases and the J gene end by 3 bases; junction bases not matched to a gene: 4. The chain's CDR3 is CASSGDSLYEQYF. CDR3 DNA sequence: TGTGCCAGCAGTGGGGACAGCCTCTACGAGCAGTACTTC.

This chain links TRBV10-1 with TRBJ1-5, with 8 bases that match TRBD1. The CDR3 has 13 amino acids. The V and J ends lost 7 bases and 4 bases, in that order; junction bases with no gene match: 3. Germline V lookup: CDR1 WNHNN, CDR2 SYGVQD (reference sequence). The CDR3: CASKQGGNQPQHF. The CDR3 bases are TGCGCCAGCAAACAGGGGGGGAATCAGCCCCAGCATTTT.

V is TRBV18 and J is TRBJ2-5, with 7 bases that match TRBD1. Germline V gives CDR1 KGHSH, CDR2 LQKENI. J gave up 2 bases and V 3 bases, and 6 bases lay outside the gene matches. This CDR3 has 15 amino acids. The CDR3 sequence is CASSPFGDSQETQYF. CDR3 DNA sequence: TGTGCCAGCTCACCTTTTGGGGACAGTCAAGAGACCCAGTACTTC. Looking up the rest from reference TRBV18 and TRBJ2-5 gives the full variable domain: NAGVMQNPRHLVRRRGQEARLRCSPMKGHSHVYWYRQLPEEGLKFMVYLQKENIIDESGMPKERFSAEFPKEGPSILRIQQVVRGDSAAYFCASSPFGDSQETQYFGPGTRLLVL.

In regard to this clone: One end of the junction fails to match germline, which may point to a read error. The chain couples TRBV27 to TRBJ2-3; D is ambiguous. CDR3 length: 14 residues. The germline gives CDR1 MNHEY, CDR2 SMNVEV (reference sequence). CDR3 loop: CASSISLSTDTQYF. The CDR3 DNA reads as TGTGCCAGCAGTATATCGTTGAGCACAGATACGCAGTATTTT.

The chain combines TRBV7-9 with TRBJ1-1; D is possibly TRBD1 (6 bases). The CDR3 contains 12 residues. Deletions cut 8 bases from V and 4 bases from J, with 11 bases between. CDR1 is SEHNR, CDR2 FQNEAQ, per germline (reference sequence). DNA for the CDR3: TGTGCCAGCTCCAGGGGTGGCACTGAAGCTTTCTTT. This codes for CASSRGGTEAFF.

The CDR3 DNA follows: TGTGCCAGCACCCCGCGGGGCATGAACACTGAAGCTTTCTTT. Its protein product is CASTPRGMNTEAFF. The chain links TRBV7-9 to TRBJ1-1; weak D call: TRBD1 (5 bases). V was clipped by 7 bases and J by 0 bases, with 12 bases between them. The CDR3 has 14 amino acids. Germline CDR1 SEHNR, CDR2 FQNEAQ (reference sequence). Filled out from reference TRBV7-9 and TRBJ1-1, the complete variable domain reads DTGVSQNPRHKITKRGQNVTFRCDPISEHNRLYWYRQTLGQGPEFLTYFQNEAQLEKSRLLSDRFSAERPKGSFSTLEIQRTEQGDSAMYLCASTPRGMNTEAFFGQGTRLTVV.

The V call is TRBV2, the J call TRBJ2-1; TRBD1 or TRBD2 may be the D gene (5 bases each). The germline gives CDR1 SNHLY, CDR2 FYNNEI. The CDR3 spans 14 residues. Deletions cut 5 bases from V and 7 bases from J, with 15 bases between. The CDR3 coding sequence is TGTGCCAGCAGTTCCGGGACCGAGACGAATGAGCAGTTCTTC. Its translation is CASSSGTETNEQFF. Combining the CDR3 with reference TRBV2 and TRBJ2-1 gives the whole variable domain EPEVTQTPSHQVTQMGQEVILRCVPISNHLYFYWYRQILGQKVEFLVSFYNNEISEKSEIFDDQFSVERPDGSNFTLKIRSTKLEDSAMYFCASSSGTETNEQFFGPGTRLTVL.

The gene calls are TRBV6-6 and TRBJ1-4; D ambiguous. The CDR3 spans 14 residues. CDR1 and CDR2 from the germline V gene are MNHNY and SVGAGI (reference sequence). Deletions cut 7 bases from V and 5 bases from J, with 14 bases between. The CDR3 coding sequence is TGTGCCAGCAAAGTGGGATACGGGAATGAAAAACTGTTTTTT. It codes for CASKVGYGNEKLFF.

The J gene is TRBJ2-7, the V gene TRBV4-2, with D perhaps TRBD1 (5 bases). Germline CDR1 reads LGHNA; CDR2 reads YNFKEQ. This CDR3 is built from 13 residues. Trimming removed 1 base at V and 2 bases at J, with 6 bases between. In nucleotides, the CDR3 is TGTGCCAGCAGCCAAGCAGGGCCCTACGAGCAGTACTTC. Amino acid sequence: CASSQAGPYEQYF.

This chain joins TRBV6-6 and TRBJ1-1, with 8 bases aligning to TRBD1. Trimming took 5 bases from V and 1 from J; bases not matched to a gene: 9. Germline loops: CDR1 MNHNY, CDR2 SVGAGI (reference sequence). CDR3 length equals 16 residues. The CDR3 DNA reads as TGTGCCAGCAGTCTAAAGACAGGGGCAAGGAACACTGAAGCTTTCTTT. Its protein is CASSLKTGARNTEAFF.

The chain couples TRBV18 to TRBJ1-1; 10 bases match TRBD1. This CDR3 comprises 13 residues. The germline CDR1 and CDR2 sequences are KGHSH and LQKENI. CDR3 protein: CAGRRTGGTEAFF. The CDR3 DNA reads TGTGCGGGAAGGCGGACAGGGGGCACTGAAGCTTTCTTT.

The chain has TRBV7-2 and TRBJ1-1, with D possibly being TRBD1 (5 bases). CDR3 length: 14 residues. V gave up 5 bases and J gave up 0 bases, with 10 bases separating them. Germline assignment: CDR1 SGHTA and CDR2 FQGNSA. The CDR3 here is CASSLATVNTEAFF. The DNA of the CDR3 is TGTGCCAGCAGCCTTGCGACAGTGAACACTGAAGCTTTCTTT.

The genes are TRBV7-2 and TRBJ1-2; D unresolved. CDR3 length equals 14 residues. Germline V gene sequence: CDR1 SGHTA, CDR2 FQGNSA. V shed 1 base and J shed 7 bases, with 13 bases lying between them. The CDR3 DNA sequence: TGTGCCAGCAGCTTAGTTCTGATTTTCAGTGGCTACACCTTC. Its protein is CASSLVLIFSGYTF.

V gene TRBV9 combines with J gene TRBJ2-7, with D possibly called TRBD1 or TRBD2 (5 bases each). V lost 0 bases to trimming and J lost 1 base, with 8 bases between them. The CDR3 has 14 residues. Germline CDR1 reads SGDLS; CDR2 reads YYNGEE. In nucleotides, the CDR3 is TGTGCCAGCAGCGTAGGGGACGGATCCTACGAGCAGTACTTC. Translating gives CASSVGDGSYEQYF.

V usage is TRBV7-9 and J usage is TRBJ1-2, with 9 nucleotides matching TRBD1. The germline V gene has CDR1 SEHNR and CDR2 FQNEAQ (reference sequence). CDR3 length equals 15 residues. The V gene end was trimmed by 5 bases and the J gene end by 4 bases; junction bases not matched to a gene: 8. The CDR3 sequence: CASSHPGQGVYGYTF. DNA of the CDR3: TGTGCCAGCAGCCACCCGGGACAGGGAGTCTATGGCTACACCTTC. Full variable domain (missing parts from reference TRBV7-9 and TRBJ1-2): DTGVSQNPRHKITKRGQNVTFRCDPISEHNRLYWYRQTLGQGPEFLTYFQNEAQLEKSRLLSDRFSAERPKGSFSTLEIQRTEQGDSAMYLCASSHPGQGVYGYTFGSGTRLTVV.

The V and J genes are TRBV18 and TRBJ2-6; D is ambiguous. V lost 1 base and J 1 base, leaving 5 bases between the germline ends. CDR1 KGHSH and CDR2 LQKENI come from the germline V gene. This CDR3 has 15 amino acids. The DNA for the CDR3 is TGTGCCAGCTCACCACTCTCATCTGGGGCCAACGTCCTGACTTTC. It codes for CASSPLSSGANVLTF.

J is TRBJ2-6 and V is TRBV13; D is unclear. Germline lookup yields CDR1 PRHDT and CDR2 FYEKMQ (reference sequence). The V end lost 3 bases, the J end lost 0 bases, and 15 bases lay between the germline ends. The CDR3 is 18 amino acids. The CDR3 DNA is TGTGCCAGCAGCTTCGACACGGGCCTCCTCTCTGGGGCCAACGTCCTGACTTTC. The encoded protein is CASSFDTGLLSGANVLTF.

The V call is TRBV2, the J call TRBJ2-7, with TRBD1 matching 9 bases. CDR1 SNHLY and CDR2 FYNNEI come from the germline V gene. CDR3 length equals 13 residues. V lost 8 bases to trimming and J lost 3 bases; unmatched junction nucleotides: 5. DNA for the CDR3: TGTGCCAGCGGCTCGGGACAGGGCTACGAGCAGTACTTC. It codes for CASGSGQGYEQYF.